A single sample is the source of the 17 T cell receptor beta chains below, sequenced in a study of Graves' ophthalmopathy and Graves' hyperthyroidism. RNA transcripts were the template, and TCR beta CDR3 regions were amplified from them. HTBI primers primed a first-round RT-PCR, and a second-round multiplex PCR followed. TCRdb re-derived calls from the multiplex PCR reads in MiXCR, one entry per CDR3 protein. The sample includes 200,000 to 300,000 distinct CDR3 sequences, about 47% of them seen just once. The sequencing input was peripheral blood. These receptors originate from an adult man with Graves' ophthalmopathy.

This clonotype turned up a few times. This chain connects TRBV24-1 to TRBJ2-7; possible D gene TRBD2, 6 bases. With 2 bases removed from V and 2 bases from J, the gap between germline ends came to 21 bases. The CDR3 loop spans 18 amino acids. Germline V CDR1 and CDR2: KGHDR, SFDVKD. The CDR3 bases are TGTGCCACCAGTGATTCCTCGGTAGACGGGGAGGACGCCTACGAGCAGTACTTC. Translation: CATSDSSVDGEDAYEQYF.

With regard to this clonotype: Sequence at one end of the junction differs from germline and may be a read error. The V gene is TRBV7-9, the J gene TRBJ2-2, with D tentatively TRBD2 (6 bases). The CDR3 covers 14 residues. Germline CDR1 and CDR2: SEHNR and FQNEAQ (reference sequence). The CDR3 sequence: CASSLGGSAGELSF. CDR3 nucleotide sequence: TGTGCCAGCAGCTTGGGAGGAAGCGCCGGGGAGCTGTCTTTT.

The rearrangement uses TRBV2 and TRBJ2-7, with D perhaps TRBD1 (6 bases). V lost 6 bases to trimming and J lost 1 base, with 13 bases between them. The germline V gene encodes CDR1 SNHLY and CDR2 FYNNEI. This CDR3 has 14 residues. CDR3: CASSFLGQSYEQYF. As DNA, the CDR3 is TGTGCCAGCAGCTTTCTGGGACAATCCTACGAGCAGTACTTC.

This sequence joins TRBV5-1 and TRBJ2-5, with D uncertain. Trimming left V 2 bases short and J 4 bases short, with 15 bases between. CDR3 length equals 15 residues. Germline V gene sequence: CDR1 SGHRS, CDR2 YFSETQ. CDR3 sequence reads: CASSLGILSPETQYF. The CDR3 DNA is TGCGCCAGCAGCTTAGGTATCCTCTCCCCAGAGACCCAGTACTTC.

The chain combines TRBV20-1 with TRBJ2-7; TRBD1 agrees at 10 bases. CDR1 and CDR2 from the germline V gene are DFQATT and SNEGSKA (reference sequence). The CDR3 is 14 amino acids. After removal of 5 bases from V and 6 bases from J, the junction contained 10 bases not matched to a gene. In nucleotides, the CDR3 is TGCAGTGCTGGGGGACAGGGGAGAGGGGGCGAGCAGTACTTC. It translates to CSAGGQGRGGEQYF.

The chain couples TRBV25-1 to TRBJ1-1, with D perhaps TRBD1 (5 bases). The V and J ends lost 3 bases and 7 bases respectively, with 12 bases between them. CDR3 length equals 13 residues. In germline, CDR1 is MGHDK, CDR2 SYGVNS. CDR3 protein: CASSEAGVNEAFF. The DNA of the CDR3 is TGTGCCAGCAGTGAGGCGGGGGTAAATGAAGCTTTCTTT.

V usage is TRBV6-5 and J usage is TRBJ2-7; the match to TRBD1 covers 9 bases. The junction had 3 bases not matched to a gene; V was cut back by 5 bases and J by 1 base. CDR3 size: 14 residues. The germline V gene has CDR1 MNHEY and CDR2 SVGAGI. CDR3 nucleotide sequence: TGTGCCAGCAGTAACGGACAGGGGTCCTACGAGCAGTACTTC. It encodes CASSNGQGSYEQYF.

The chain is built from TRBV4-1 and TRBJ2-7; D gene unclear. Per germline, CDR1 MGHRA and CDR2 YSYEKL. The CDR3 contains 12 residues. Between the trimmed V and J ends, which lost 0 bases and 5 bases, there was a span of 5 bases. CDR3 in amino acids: CASSQDQDEQYF. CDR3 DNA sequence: TGCGCCAGCAGCCAAGATCAGGACGAGCAGTACTTC.

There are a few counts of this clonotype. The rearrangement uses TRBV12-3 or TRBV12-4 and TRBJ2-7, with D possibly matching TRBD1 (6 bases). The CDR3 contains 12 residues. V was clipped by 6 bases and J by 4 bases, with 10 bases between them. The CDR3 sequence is CASRWGRYEQYF. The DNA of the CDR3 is TGTGCCAGCAGGTGGGGGCGGTACGAGCAGTACTTC.

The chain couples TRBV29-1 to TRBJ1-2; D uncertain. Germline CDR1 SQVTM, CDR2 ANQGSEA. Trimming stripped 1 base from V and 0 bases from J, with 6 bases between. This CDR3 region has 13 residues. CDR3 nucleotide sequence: TGCAGCGTTGAAGGGGAAGCTAACTATGGCTACACCTTC. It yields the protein CSVEGEANYGYTF.

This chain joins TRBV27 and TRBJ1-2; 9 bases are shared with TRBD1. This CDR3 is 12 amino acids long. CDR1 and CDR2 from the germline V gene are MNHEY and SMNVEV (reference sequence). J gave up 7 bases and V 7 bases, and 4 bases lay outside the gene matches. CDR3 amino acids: CASKTGGRGYTF. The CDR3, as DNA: TGTGCCAGCAAGACAGGGGGACGTGGCTACACCTTC.

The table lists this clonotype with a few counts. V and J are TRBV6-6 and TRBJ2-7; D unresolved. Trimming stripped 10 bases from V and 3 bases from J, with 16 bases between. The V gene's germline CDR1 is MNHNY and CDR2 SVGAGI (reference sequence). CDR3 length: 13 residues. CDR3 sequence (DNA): TGTGCCACCATTCGGGCCCCTGGCTACGAGCAGTACTTC. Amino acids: CATIRAPGYEQYF.

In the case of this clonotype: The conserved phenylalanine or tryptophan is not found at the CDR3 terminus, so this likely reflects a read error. CDR3 nucleotides: TGTGCCAGCACCGAGGGCCAGGGTTCTAACTATGGCTACACCCTC. This gives the protein CASTEGQGSNYGYTL. The chain is built from TRBV9 and TRBJ1-2, with a tentative D call TRBD1 (5 bases). This CDR3 region has 15 residues. Germline loops: CDR1 SGDLS, CDR2 YYNGEE. The germline V and J ends were trimmed by 6 bases and 0 bases, with 15 bases remaining between them.

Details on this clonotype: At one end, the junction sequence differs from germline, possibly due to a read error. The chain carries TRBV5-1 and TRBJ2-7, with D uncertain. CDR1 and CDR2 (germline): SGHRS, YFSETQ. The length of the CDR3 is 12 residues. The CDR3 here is CASSQDVHEQYF. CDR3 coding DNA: TGTGCCAGCAGCCAAGATGTCCACGAGCAGTACTTC.

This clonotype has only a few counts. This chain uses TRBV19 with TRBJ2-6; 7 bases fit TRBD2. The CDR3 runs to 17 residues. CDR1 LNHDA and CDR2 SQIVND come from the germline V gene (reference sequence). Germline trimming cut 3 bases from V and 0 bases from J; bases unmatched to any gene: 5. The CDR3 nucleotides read TGTGCCAGTAGTATCGGTTGGGGGGGCTCTGGGGCCAACGTCCTGACTTTC. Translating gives CASSIGWGGSGANVLTF. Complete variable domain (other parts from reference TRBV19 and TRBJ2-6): DGGITQSPKYLFRKEGQNVTLSCEQNLNHDAMYWYRQDPGQGLRLIYYSQIVNDFQKGDIAEGYSVSREKKESFPLTVTSAQKNPTAFYLCASSIGWGGSGANVLTFGAGSRLTVL.

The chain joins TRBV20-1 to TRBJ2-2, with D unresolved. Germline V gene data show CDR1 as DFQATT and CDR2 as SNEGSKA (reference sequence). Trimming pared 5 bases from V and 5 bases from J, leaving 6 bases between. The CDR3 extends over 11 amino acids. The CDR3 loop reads CSAGRTGELFF. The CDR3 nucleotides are TGCAGTGCTGGAAGGACCGGGGAGCTGTTTTTT.

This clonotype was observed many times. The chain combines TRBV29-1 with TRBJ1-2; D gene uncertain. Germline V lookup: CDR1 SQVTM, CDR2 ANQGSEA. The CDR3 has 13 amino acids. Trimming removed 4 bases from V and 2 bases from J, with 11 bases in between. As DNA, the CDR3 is TGCAGCGTTGGGGAGGGCCAGAACTATGGCTACACCTTC. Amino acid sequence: CSVGEGQNYGYTF. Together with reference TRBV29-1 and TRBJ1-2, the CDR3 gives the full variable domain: SAVISQKPSRDICQRGTSLTIQCQVDSQVTMMFWYRQQPGQSLTLIATANQGSEATYESGFVIDKFPISRPNLTFSTLTVSNMSPEDSSIYLCSVGEGQNYGYTFGSGTRLTVV.